These 4 T cell receptor beta chains were all obtained from the same sample, sequenced in a study of T cell repertoires in cytomegalovirus infection. Which antigens these TCRs recognize remains unknown. TCRdb analysed the reads with MiXCR anew, one entry per CDR3 protein. The sample yields about 330,000 distinct CDR3 sequences, about 35% seen once. This material consisted of cultured PBMCs, taken from culture after CMV antigen stimulation. All receptors come from a human donor in good health (CMV status not recorded). Some clones in this sample may be carry-over from other donors' samples.

This chain joins TRBV7-2 and TRBJ2-1; 10 bases are shared with TRBD2. From germline, CDR1 is SGHTA and CDR2 FQGNSA. With 3 bases clipped from V and 2 bases from J, the junction kept 4 bases outside the gene matches. This CDR3 region has 16 residues. Written as DNA, the CDR3 is TGTGCCAGCAGCTTTCAAGCGGGAGGGGCCTACAATGAGCAGTTCTTC. It is translated as CASSFQAGGAYNEQFF.

About this clonotype itself: One end of the junction varies from germline; a read error may be responsible. This chain links TRBV7-7 with TRBJ2-3, with D tentatively TRBD1 or TRBD2 (5 bases each). There are 15 residues in the CDR3. Germline V gene sequence: CDR1 SSHAT, CDR2 FNYEAQ (reference sequence). In nucleotides, the CDR3 is TGTGCTAGCAGCCGGGACCCTAGTGACACAGATACGCAGTATTTT. Protein: CASSRDPSDTDTQYF.

The rearrangement joins TRBV27 to TRBJ1-4; possible D gene TRBD1, 6 bases. The CDR3 spans 15 residues. Germline V CDR1 and CDR2: MNHEY, SMNVEV (reference sequence). The germline V and J ends were trimmed by 9 bases and 4 bases, with 18 bases remaining between them. In DNA, the CDR3 is TGTGCCAGTAAGAGGGGGGGGTCCATTAATGAAAAACTGTTTTTT. It encodes CASKRGGSINEKLFF.

This clonotype was seen ten or more times. The gene calls are TRBV7-2 and TRBJ2-7; 7 nucleotides agree with TRBD2. V lost 2 bases and J lost 3; bases outside the gene matches: 4. The germline V gene encodes CDR1 SGHTA and CDR2 FQGNSA. The CDR3 covers 14 residues. CDR3 residues: CASSLSGGSYEQYF. In DNA, the CDR3 is TGTGCCAGCAGCTTAAGTGGCGGGAGCTACGAGCAGTACTTC.